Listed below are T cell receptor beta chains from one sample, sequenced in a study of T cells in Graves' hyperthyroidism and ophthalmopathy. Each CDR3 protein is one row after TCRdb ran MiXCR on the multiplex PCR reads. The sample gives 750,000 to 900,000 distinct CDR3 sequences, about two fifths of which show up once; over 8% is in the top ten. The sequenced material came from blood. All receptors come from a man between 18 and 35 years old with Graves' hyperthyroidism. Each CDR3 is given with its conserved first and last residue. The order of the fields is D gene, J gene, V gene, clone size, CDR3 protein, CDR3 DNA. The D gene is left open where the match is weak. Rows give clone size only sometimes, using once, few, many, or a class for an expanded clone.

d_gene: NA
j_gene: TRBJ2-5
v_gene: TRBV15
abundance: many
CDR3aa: CATSGGLEETQYF
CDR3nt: TGTGCCACCAGCGGGGGCTTGGAAGAGACCCAGTACTTC

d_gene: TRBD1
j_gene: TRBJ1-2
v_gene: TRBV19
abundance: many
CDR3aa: CASSIRGPNYGYTF
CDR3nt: TGTGCCAGTAGTATAAGGGGGCCAAATTATGGCTACACCTTC

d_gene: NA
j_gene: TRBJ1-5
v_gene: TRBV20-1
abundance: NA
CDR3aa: CGARDSGRSNQPQHF
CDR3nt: TGCGGTGCTAGAGACTCGGGGAGAAGCAATCAGCCCCAGCATTTT

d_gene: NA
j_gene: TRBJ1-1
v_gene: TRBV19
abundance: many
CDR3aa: CASSLLGQVEAFF
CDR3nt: TGTGCCAGTAGTCTCTTGGGGCAGGTTGAAGCTTTCTTT

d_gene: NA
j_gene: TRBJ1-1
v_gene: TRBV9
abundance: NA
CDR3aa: CARSVEGAMNTEAFF
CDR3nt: TGTGCCAGGAGCGTAGAGGGAGCTATGAACACTGAAGCTTTCTTT

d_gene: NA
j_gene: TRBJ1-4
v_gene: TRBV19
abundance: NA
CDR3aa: CASSNGQGSSEKLFF
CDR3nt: TGTGCCAGTAGTAATGGGCAGGGCTCTTCTGAAAAACTGTTTTTT

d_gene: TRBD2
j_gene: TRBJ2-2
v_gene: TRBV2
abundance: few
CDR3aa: CASRRELAGGSGELFF
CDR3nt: TGTGCCAGCAGGCGAGAGCTAGCGGGGGGGTCCGGGGAGCTGTTTTTT

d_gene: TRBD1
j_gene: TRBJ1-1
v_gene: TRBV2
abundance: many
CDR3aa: CASSSRDRGLWEAFF
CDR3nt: TGTGCCAGCAGTTCCCGGGACAGGGGGCTGTGGGAAGCTTTCTTT

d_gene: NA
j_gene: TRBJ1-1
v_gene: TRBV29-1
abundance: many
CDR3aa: CSVPPRDGTEAFF
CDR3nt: TGCAGCGTCCCCCCCAGGGATGGCACTGAAGCTTTCTTT

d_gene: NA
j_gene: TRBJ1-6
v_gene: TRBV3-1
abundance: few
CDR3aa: CASSHLTASLHF
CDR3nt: TGTGCCAGCAGCCACCTGACGGCCTCCCTCCACTTT

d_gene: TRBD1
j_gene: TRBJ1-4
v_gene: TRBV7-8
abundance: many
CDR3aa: CASSLADRGRNEKLFF
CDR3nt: TGTGCCAGCAGCTTAGCGGACAGGGGGAGGAATGAAAAACTGTTTTTT

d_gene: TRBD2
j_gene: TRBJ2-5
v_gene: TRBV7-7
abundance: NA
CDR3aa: CASSLAGLATETQYF
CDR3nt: TGTGCTAGCAGCTTAGCGGGACTAGCGACCGAGACCCAGTACTTC

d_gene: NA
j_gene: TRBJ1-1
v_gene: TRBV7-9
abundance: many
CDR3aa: CASSLGLTTTEAFF
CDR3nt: TGTGCCAGCAGCTTAGGCCTAACTACCACTGAAGCTTTCTTT

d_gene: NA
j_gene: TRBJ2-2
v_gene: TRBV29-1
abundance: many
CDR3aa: CSVGGDTGELFF
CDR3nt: TGCAGCGTGGGGGGCGACACCGGGGAGCTGTTTTTT

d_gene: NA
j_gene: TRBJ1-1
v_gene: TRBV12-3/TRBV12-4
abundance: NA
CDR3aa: CASSLDALRVFF
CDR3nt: TGTGCCAGCAGTTTAGACGCATTACGGGTATTCTTT

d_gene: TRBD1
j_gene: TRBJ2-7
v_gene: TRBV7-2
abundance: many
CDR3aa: CASSLGDRGNEQYF
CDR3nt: TGTGCCAGCAGCTTAGGGGACAGGGGAAACGAGCAGTACTTC

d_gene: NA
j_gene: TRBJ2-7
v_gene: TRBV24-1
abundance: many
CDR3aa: CATSDPQLSRQYF
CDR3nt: TGTGCCACCAGTGATCCTCAGCTTAGTCGGCAGTACTTC

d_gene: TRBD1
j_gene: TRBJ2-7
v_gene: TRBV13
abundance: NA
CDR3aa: CASSITGQVYEQYF
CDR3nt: TGTGCCAGCAGTATAACGGGACAGGTCTACGAGCAGTACTTC

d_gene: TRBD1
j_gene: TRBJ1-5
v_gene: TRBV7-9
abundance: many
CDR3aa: CASSPGQGDSNQPQHF
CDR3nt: TGTGCCAGCAGCCCCGGACAGGGCGATAGCAATCAGCCCCAGCATTTT

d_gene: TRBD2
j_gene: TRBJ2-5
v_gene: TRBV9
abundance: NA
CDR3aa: CASSVGGGYQETQYF
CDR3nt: TGTGCCAGCAGCGTAGGGGGAGGGTACCAAGAGACCCAGTACTTC

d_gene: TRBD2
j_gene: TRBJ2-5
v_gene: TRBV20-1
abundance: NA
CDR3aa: CSAETRGSGRAPETQYF
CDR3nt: TGCAGTGCAGAAACGAGGGGTAGCGGGAGGGCCCCAGAGACCCAGTACTTC

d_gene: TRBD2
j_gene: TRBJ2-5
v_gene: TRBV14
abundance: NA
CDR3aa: CASSPTSGSLAETQYF
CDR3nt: TGTGCCAGCAGCCCAACTAGCGGGAGCTTGGCAGAGACCCAGTACTTC

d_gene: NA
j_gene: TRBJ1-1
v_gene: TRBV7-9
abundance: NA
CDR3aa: CASSQDRDEGAEAFF
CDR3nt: TGCGCCAGCAGCCAAGATCGGGATGAGGGAGCCGAAGCTTTCTTT

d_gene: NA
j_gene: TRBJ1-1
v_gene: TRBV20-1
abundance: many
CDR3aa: CSAPRTSPYTEAFF
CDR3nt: TGCAGTGCCCCCCGGACATCTCCTTACACTGAAGCTTTCTTT

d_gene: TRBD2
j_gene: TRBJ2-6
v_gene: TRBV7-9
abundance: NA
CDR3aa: CASSSGTSGRTNVLTF
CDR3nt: TGTGCCAGCAGCTCCGGGACTAGCGGGAGGACCAACGTCCTGACTTTC

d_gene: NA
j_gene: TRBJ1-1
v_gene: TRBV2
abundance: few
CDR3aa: CASSASRGSEAFF
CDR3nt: TGTGCCAGCAGTGCAAGCAGGGGATCTGAAGCTTTCTTT

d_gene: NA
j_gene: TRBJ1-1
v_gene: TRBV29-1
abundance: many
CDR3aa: CSVGDLNTEAFF
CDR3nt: TGCAGCGTTGGAGACCTGAACACTGAAGCTTTCTTT

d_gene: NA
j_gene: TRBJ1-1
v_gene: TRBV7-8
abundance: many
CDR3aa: CASSFSPRMTTEAFF
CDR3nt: TGTGCCAGCAGCTTTTCCCCTAGGATGACCACTGAAGCTTTCTTT

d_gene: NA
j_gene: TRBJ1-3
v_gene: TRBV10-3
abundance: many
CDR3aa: CAIASVLSGNTIYF
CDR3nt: TGTGCCATCGCATCGGTCCTCTCTGGAAACACCATATATTTT

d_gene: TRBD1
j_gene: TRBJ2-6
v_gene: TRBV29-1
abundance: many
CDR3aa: CSVGGDRENSGANVLTF
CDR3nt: TGCAGCGTTGGTGGGGACAGGGAGAATTCTGGGGCCAACGTCCTGACTTTC

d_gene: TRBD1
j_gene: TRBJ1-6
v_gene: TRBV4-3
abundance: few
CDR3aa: CASSQDRDRAGSPLHF
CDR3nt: TGCGCCAGCAGCCAAGATCGGGACAGGGCGGGATCACCCCTCCACTTT

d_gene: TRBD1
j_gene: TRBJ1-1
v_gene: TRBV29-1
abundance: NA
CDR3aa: CSVERQGVYPGAFF
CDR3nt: TGCAGCGTTGAGCGACAGGGGGTGTATCCCGGGGCTTTCTTT

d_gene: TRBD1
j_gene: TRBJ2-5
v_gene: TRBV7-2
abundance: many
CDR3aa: CASSDRTGQETQYF
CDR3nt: TGTGCCAGCAGCGACAGGACAGGTCAAGAGACCCAGTACTTC

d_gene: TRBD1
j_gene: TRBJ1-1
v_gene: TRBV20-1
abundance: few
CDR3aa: CSARDWTGAETEAFF
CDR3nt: TGCAGTGCTAGAGATTGGACAGGGGCAGAGACTGAAGCTTTCTTT

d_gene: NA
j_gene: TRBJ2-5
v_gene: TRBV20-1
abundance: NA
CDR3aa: CSARGAGLKLGKTQYF
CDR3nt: TGCAGTGCTAGAGGGGCAGGCTTAAAGTTGGGGAAGACCCAGTACTTC

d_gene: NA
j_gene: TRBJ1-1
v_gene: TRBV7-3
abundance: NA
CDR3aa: CATSDRENTEAFF
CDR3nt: TGTGCCACCAGTGACCGGGAGAACACTGAAGCTTTCTTT

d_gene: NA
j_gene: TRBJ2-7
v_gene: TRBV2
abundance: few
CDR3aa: CASAPARASYEQYF
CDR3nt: TGTGCCAGCGCCCCGGCTCGAGCCTCCTACGAGCAGTACTTC

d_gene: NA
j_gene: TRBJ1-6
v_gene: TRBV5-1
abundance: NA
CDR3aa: CASSLEVESPLHF
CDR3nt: TGCGCCAGCAGCTTGGAGGTCGAATCACCCCTCCACTTT

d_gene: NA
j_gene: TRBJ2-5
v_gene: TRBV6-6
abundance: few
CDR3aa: CASSYSRTAPQETQYF
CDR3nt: TGTGCCAGCAGTTACTCGAGGACAGCGCCCCAAGAGACCCAGTACTTC

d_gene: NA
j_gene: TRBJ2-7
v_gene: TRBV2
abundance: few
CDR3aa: CASTSGTPTYEQYF
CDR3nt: TGTGCCAGCACTTCCGGGACACCCACCTACGAGCAGTACTTC

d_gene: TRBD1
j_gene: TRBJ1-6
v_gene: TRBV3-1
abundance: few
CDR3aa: CASSHDRELSPLHF
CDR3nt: TGTGCCAGCAGCCACGACAGGGAGCTTTCACCCCTCCACTTT

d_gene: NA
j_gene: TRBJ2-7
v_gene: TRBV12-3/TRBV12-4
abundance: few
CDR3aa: CASSFKRGGDEQYF
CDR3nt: TGTGCCAGCAGTTTCAAAAGGGGAGGCGACGAGCAGTACTTC

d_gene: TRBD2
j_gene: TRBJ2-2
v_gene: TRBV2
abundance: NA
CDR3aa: CASSARLAATGELFF
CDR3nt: TGTGCCAGCAGTGCCCGACTAGCGGCCACCGGGGAGCTGTTTTTT

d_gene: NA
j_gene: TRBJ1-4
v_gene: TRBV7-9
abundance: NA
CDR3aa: CASSQGWGGGKLFF
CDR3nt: TGCGCCAGCAGCCAAGGATGGGGGGGTGGAAAACTGTTTTTT

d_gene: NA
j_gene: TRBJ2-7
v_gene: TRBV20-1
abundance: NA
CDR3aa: CSARDHDSPSSYEQYF
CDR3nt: TGCAGTGCTAGAGATCATGACTCGCCGAGCTCCTACGAGCAGTACTTC

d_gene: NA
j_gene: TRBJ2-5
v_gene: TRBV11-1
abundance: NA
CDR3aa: CASSLAGPLPQETQYF
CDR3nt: TGTGCCAGCAGCTTGGCAGGGCCGCTTCCTCAAGAGACCCAGTACTTC

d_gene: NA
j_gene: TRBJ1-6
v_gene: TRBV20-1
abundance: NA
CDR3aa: CSARAGESSYNSPLHF
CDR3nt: TGCAGTGCTAGAGCGGGGGAAAGCTCCTATAATTCACCCCTCCACTTT

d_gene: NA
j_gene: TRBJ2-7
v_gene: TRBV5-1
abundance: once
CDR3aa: CASSLAGAFHEQYF
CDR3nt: TGCGCCAGCAGCTTGGCCGGGGCCTTCCACGAGCAGTACTTC

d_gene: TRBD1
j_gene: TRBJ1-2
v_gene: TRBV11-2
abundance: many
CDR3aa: CASSLPGTDYGYTF
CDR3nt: TGTGCCAGCAGCTTGCCTGGGACAGACTATGGCTACACCTTC

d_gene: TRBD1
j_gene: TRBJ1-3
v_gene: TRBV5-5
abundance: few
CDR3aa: CASSSDRVTGNTIYF
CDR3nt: TGTGCCAGCAGCTCTGACAGGGTCACTGGAAACACCATATATTTT

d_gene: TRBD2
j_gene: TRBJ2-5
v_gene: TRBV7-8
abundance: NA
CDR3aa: CASSQVAGRQETQYF
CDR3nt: TGTGCCAGCAGCCAAGTAGCGGGACGGCAAGAGACCCAGTACTTC

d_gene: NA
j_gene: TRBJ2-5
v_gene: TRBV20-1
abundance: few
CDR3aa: CSATDTLLGALQETQYF
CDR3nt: TGCAGTGCTACGGACACCTTATTGGGGGCCCTCCAAGAGACCCAGTACTTC

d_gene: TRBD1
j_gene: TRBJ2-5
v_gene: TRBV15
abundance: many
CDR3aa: CATSRGTGGPETQYF
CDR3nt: TGTGCCACCAGCAGAGGGACAGGGGGCCCAGAGACCCAGTACTTC

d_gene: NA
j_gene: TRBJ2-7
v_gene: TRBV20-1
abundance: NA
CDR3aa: CSAERPASSYEQYF
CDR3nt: TGCAGTGCTGAGAGGCCGGCCAGCTCCTACGAGCAGTACTTC

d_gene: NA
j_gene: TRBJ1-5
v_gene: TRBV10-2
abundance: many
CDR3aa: CASSESWGDQPQHF
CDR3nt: TGCGCCAGCAGTGAGTCGTGGGGGGATCAGCCCCAGCATTTT

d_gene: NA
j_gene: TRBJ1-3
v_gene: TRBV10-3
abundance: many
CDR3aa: CAISDSPGNTIYF
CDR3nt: TGTGCCATCAGTGACTCACCCGGAAACACCATATATTTT

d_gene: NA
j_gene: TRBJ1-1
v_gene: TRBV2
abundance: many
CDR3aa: CASSEERAGNTEAFF
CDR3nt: TGTGCCAGCAGTGAAGAAAGGGCGGGGAACACTGAAGCTTTCTTT